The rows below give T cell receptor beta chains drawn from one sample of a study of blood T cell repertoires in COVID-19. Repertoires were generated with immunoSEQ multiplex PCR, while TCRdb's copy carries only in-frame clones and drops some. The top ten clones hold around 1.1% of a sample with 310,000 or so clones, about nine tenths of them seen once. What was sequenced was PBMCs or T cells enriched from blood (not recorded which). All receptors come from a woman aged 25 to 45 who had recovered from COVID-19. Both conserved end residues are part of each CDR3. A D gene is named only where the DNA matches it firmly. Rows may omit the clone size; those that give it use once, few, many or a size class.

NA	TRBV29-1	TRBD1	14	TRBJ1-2	CSVTLPGQGNGYTF	TGCAGCGTGACACTACCGGGACAGGGGAATGGCTACACCTTC
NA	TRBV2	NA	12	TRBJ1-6	CATQVSNSPLHF	TGTGCCACCCAAGTCAGTAATTCACCCCTCCACTTT
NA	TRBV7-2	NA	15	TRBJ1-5	CASSLVIGGDQPQHF	TGTGCCAGCAGCTTAGTAATCGGGGGGGATCAGCCCCAGCATTTT
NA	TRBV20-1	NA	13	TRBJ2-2	CSASKRRAGELFF	TGCAGTGCTAGTAAGCGCAGGGCCGGGGAGCTGTTTTTT
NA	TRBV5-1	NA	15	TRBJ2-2	CASSERTANTGELFF	TGCGCCAGCAGCGAACGGACAGCGAACACCGGGGAGCTGTTTTTT
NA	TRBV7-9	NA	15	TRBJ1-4	CASSFGLSRDEKLFF	TGTGCCAGCAGCTTTGGTCTTTCCAGGGATGAAAAACTGTTTTTT
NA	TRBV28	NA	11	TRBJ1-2	CASRRIERYTF	TGTGCCAGCAGGCGAATCGAGCGCTACACCTTC
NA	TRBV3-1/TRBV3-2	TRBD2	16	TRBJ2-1	CASSLRLAERYNEQFF	TGTGCCAGCAGCCTCAGACTAGCGGAGAGATACAATGAGCAGTTCTTC
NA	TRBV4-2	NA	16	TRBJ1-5	CASSLKSGPSNQPQHF	TGTGCCAGCAGCCTCAAATCAGGGCCTAGCAATCAGCCCCAGCATTTT
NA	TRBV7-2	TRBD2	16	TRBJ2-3	CASSFTLAGGVDTQYF	TGTGCCAGCAGCTTTACTCTAGCGGGAGGGGTAGATACGCAGTATTTT
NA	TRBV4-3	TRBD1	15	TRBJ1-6	CASSLLGQGNSPLHF	TGCGCCAGCAGCCTCCTGGGACAGGGTAATTCACCCCTCCACTTT
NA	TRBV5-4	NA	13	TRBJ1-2	CASSPQGSSRYTF	TGTGCCAGCAGCCCTCAGGGGAGTTCGCGCTACACCTTC
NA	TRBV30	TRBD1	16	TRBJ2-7	CAWTGTGGEWRDEQYF	TGTGCCTGGACCGGGACAGGGGGCGAGTGGCGGGACGAGCAGTACTTC
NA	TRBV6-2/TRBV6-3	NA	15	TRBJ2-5	CASSYSDLAQETQYF	TGTGCCAGCAGTTACTCGGATCTAGCGCAAGAGACCCAGTACTTC
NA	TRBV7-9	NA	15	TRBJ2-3	CASSLGPGLQDTQYF	TGTGCCAGCAGCTTAGGGCCGGGGTTACAAGATACGCAGTATTTT
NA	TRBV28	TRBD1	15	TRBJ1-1	CASRGRGLMNTEAFF	TGTGCCAGCAGGGGAAGGGGGCTTATGAACACTGAAGCTTTCTTT
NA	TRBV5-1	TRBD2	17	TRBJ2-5	CASSPPGLAGVGETQYF	TGCGCCAGCAGCCCCCCGGGACTAGCGGGAGTCGGGGAGACCCAGTACTTC
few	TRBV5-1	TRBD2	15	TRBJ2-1	CASSEGLAGGAEQFF	TGCGCCAGCAGCGAGGGACTAGCGGGAGGTGCTGAGCAGTTCTTC
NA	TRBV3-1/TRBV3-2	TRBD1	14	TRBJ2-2	CASSQRQGAGELFF	TGTGCCAGCAGCCAACGACAGGGAGCCGGGGAGCTGTTTTTT
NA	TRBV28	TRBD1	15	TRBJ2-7	CASSFIQGAVYEQYF	TGTGCCAGCAGTTTCATCCAGGGGGCTGTCTACGAGCAGTACTTC
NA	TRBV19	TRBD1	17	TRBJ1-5	CASSTSDRGGGNQPQHF	TGTGCCAGTAGTACCTCGGACAGGGGAGGTGGCAATCAGCCCCAGCATTTT
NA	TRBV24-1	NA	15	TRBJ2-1	CATSDWGRGTNEQFF	TGTGCCACCAGTGATTGGGGCAGGGGTACGAATGAGCAGTTCTTC
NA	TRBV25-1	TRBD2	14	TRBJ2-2	CASSHGREAGELFF	TGTGCCAGCAGTCACGGGAGGGAGGCCGGGGAGCTGTTTTTT
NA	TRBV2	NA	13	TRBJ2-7	CASSGGTLGEQYF	TGTGCCAGCAGCGGCGGGACTCTCGGCGAGCAGTACTTC
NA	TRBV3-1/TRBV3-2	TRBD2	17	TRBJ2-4	CASSQGLAGIAKNIQYF	TGTGCCAGCAGCCAAGGACTAGCGGGGATAGCCAAAAACATTCAGTACTTC
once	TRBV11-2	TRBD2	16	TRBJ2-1	CASSARLAGAYNEQFF	TGTGCCAGCAGCGCTAGACTAGCGGGAGCCTACAATGAGCAGTTCTTC
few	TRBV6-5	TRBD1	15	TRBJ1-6	CASRGLDRVNSPLHF	TGTGCCAGCAGGGGGTTGGACAGGGTAAATTCACCCCTCCACTTT
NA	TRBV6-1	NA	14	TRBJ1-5	CASSEEMRYQPQHF	TGTGCCAGCAGTGAAGAAATGCGGTATCAGCCCCAGCATTTT
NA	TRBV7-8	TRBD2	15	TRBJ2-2	CASSFGLAGTGELFF	TGTGCCAGCAGCTTCGGCCTAGCGGGCACCGGGGAGCTGTTTTTT
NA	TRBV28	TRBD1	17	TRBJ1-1	CASTTGQGALWGTEAFF	TGTGCCAGCACCACCGGACAGGGGGCGCTCTGGGGGACTGAAGCTTTCTTT
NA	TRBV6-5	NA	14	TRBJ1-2	CASNRGVTDYGYTF	TGTGCCAGCAATCGGGGGGTGACTGACTATGGCTACACCTTC
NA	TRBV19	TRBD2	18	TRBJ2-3	CASSKTLLLAGGPDTQYF	TGTGCCAGTAGTAAAACCCTCTTACTAGCGGGAGGGCCAGATACGCAGTATTTT
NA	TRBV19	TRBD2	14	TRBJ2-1	CASKTSGRANEQFF	TGTGCCAGTAAAACTAGCGGGAGGGCCAATGAGCAGTTCTTC
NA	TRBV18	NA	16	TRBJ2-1	CASSLPRRDTPNEQFF	TGTGCCAGCTCACTACCACGCCGGGACACGCCCAATGAGCAGTTCTTC
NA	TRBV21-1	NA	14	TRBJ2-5	CASSISRGLETQYF	TGTGCCAGCAGCATCTCCCGGGGTCTGGAGACCCAGTACTTC